This T cell receptor (beta chain) was profiled in a study of identical twins. The germline V gene has CDR1 MDHEN and CDR2 SYDVKM. V lost 4 bases to trimming and J lost 6 bases; unmatched junction nucleotides: 13. CDR3 length: 18 residues. All donors were healthy Caucasians. TCRdb itself ran the 5' RACE reads through MiXCR, one entry per CDR3 protein. The data show 450,000 or so distinct CDR3 sequences, about 14% seen once. This sample was also put to use in a study of yellow fever vaccine responses in identical twins.

Specimen: CD4+ T cells sorted from blood. This TCR derives from a woman aged 18 to 35 in good health. The chain uses TRBV28 and TRBJ2-1, with TRBD1 matching 12 bases. This chain's CDR3 is CASSSLGTGGFHGNEQFF. The CDR3 bases are TGTGCCAGCAGTTCTCTCGGGACAGGGGGCTTTCATGGCAATGAGCAGTTCTTC.